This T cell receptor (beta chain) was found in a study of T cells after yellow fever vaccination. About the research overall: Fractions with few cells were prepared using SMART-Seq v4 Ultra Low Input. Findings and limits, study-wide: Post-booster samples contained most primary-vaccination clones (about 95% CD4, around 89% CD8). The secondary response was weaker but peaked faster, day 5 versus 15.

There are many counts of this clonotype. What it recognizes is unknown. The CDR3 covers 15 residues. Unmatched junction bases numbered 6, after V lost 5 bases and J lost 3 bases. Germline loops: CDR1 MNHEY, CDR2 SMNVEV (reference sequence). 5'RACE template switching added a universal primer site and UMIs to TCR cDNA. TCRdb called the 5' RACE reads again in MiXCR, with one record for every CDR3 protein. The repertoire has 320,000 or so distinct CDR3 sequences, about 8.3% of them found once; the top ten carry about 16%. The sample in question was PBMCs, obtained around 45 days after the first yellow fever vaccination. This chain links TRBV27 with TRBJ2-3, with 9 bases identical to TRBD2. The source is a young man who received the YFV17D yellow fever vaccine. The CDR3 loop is CASSPRGGGTDTQYF. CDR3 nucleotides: TGTGCCAGCAGTCCGCGGGGGGGAGGGACAGATACGCAGTATTTT.